These 5 T cell receptor beta chains came from one sample sequenced in a study of cytomegalovirus exposure and HLA in healthy donors (dated by TCRdb to 2017 to 2019). Library preparation employed the immunoSEQ multiplex PCR assay. For the multiplex PCR, a mixture combining 60 forward primers for TCR Vbeta segments and 13 reverse primers for TCR Jbeta segments was used. Sourced from immuneACCESS, this table was stored by TCRdb with only in-frame sequences that have V and J called. A share of the clones is absent; for the studies checked, an unresolved V gene accounts for under half, and the remainder has no known explanation. Present in this sample are around 170,000 clones, around 84% of which were seen just once. Over 2.5% of the sample is held by the ten biggest clonotypes. Sequencing was done on a sample of PBMCs. These receptors were taken from a woman in her fifties or sixties in good health and CMV-seropositive.

Details on this clone: Other nucleotide sequences in the sample specify the same CDR3. J is TRBJ2-3 and V is TRBV5-1, with D possibly being TRBD2 (5 bases). Germline V CDR1 and CDR2: SGHRS, YFSETQ. This CDR3 contains 16 residues. Between the trimmed V and J ends, which lost 0 bases and 0 bases, there was a span of 11 bases. CDR3 protein: CASSLGTGGSTDTQYF. The CDR3 DNA reads TGCGCCAGCAGCTTGGGGACTGGCGGGAGCACAGATACGCAGTATTTT.

There are a few counts of this clone. V usage is TRBV5-4 and J usage is TRBJ2-6, with a tentative D call TRBD1 (5 bases). Deletions cut 3 bases from V and 0 bases from J, with 13 bases between. This CDR3 comprises 17 residues. The V gene's germline CDR1 is SGHNT and CDR2 YYREEE (reference sequence). This CDR3 is CASSSPTVTSGANVLTF. The DNA for the CDR3 is TGTGCCAGCAGCTCCCCGACAGTCACCTCTGGGGCCAACGTCCTGACTTTC.

The chain carries TRBV28 and TRBJ2-5; maybe TRBD1 (6 bases). The germline V gene encodes CDR1 MDHEN and CDR2 SYDVKM. The CDR3 has 15 residues. Trimming pared 4 bases from V and 2 bases from J, leaving 14 bases between. CDR3 DNA: TGTGCCAGCAGTTCCCCACGGACAGTACAAGAGACCCAGTACTTC. Its translation: CASSSPRTVQETQYF.

The CDR3 sequence is CASSPSRGNYQPQHF. CDR3 in DNA: TGTGCCAGCAGCCCGAGTAGGGGAAATTATCAGCCCCAGCATTTT. This chain joins TRBV6-5 and TRBJ1-5; a possible D gene is TRBD1 (5 bases). This CDR3 contains 15 residues. V was pared by 6 bases and J by 5 bases, with 17 bases between. Looked up from germline, CDR1 is MNHEY and CDR2 is SVGAGI.

The V gene is TRBV7-2, the J gene TRBJ2-3; possibly TRBD2 for D (6 bases). The germline V gene has CDR1 SGHTA and CDR2 FQGNSA. The V end lost 2 bases, the J end lost 3 bases, and 12 bases lay between the germline ends. The CDR3 covers 15 residues. CDR3 amino acids: CASSLYMAGTDTQYF. The CDR3 nucleotides read TGTGCCAGCAGCTTATATATGGCGGGGACAGATACGCAGTATTTT.